This record covers a single T cell receptor beta chain. The repertoire was sequenced with immunoSEQ multiplex PCR; TCRdb's copy has only in-frame clones and lacks some. The sample holds roughly 120,000 clones, 85% to 95% seen once. These data come from a study of brain T cells in children with intractable seizures. Trimming cost V 3 bases and J 9 bases; bases outside gene matches: 5. The CDR3 runs 13 residues. The germline V gene has CDR1 SGHNT and CDR2 YENEEA. The receptor was isolated from a boy younger than two with hemimegalencephaly and intractable seizures. The rearrangement links TRBV11-3 to TRBJ2-1; 7 bases agree with TRBD2. The material sequenced was peripheral blood, taken at surgery. The CDR3 spells CASSFSSGGEQFF. CDR3 coding DNA: TGTGCCAGCAGCTTTTCTAGCGGTGGTGAGCAGTTCTTC.